The 24 T cell receptor beta chains listed next were all sequenced from one sample in a study of T cell responses to AZD1222 COVID-19 vaccine. Only in-frame clones appear in the TCRdb table, and some are missing; sequencing was by immunoSEQ multiplex PCR. The sample consists of roughly 92,000 clones, around 87% of them appearing once. This specimen was peripheral blood, taken on day 0 of AZD1222 vaccination. Source of these receptors: an adult in good health.

The genes are TRBV7-2 and TRBJ2-7; D remains unclear. V lost 3 bases and J lost 6, with 9 bases in between. CDR3 length: 12 residues. Germline V lookup: CDR1 SGHTA, CDR2 FQGNSA. The CDR3 DNA reads TGTGCCAGCAGCTTTTATACGGGCGAGCAGTACTTC. It codes for CASSFYTGEQYF.

The chain couples TRBV2 to TRBJ1-1; 10 bases map to TRBD1. There are 13 residues in the CDR3. V lost 7 bases to trimming and J lost 10 bases; unmatched junction nucleotides: 9. CDR1 SNHLY and CDR2 FYNNEI come from the germline V gene. The DNA for the CDR3 is TGTGCCAGCACCATCCAGGGACAGGGGACAGCTTTCTTT. Translating it yields CASTIQGQGTAFF. The complete variable domain, with remaining parts taken from reference TRBV2 and TRBJ1-1, reads EPEVTQTPSHQVTQMGQEVILRCVPISNHLYFYWYRQILGQKVEFLVSFYNNEISEKSEIFDDQFSVERPDGSNFTLKIRSTKLEDSAMYFCASTIQGQGTAFFGQGTRLTVV.

The rearrangement links TRBV6-5 to TRBJ2-7; 7 positions match TRBD2. The CDR3 runs to 13 residues. Trimming took 11 bases from V and 3 from J; bases not matched to a gene: 10. Germline V gene lookup returns CDR1 MNHEY and CDR2 SVGAGI. The CDR3 DNA follows: TGTGCCGGCGGGGAGGGGAATAACTACGAGCAGTACTTC. Translated, it gives CAGGEGNNYEQYF.

This clone was counted a single time. V and J are TRBV7-2 and TRBJ2-5, with 11 bases lining up with TRBD2. Losses at the gene ends were 1 base for V and 4 bases for J; bases not matched to a gene: 5. Looked up from germline, CDR1 is SGHTA and CDR2 is FQGNSA. There are 16 residues in the CDR3. DNA of the CDR3: TGTGCCAGCAGCTTAGGTAGCGGGGGGGCCGGAGAGACCCAGTACTTC. This translates into CASSLGSGGAGETQYF.

This clone was seen repeatedly, ten times or more. The genes are TRBV10-2 and TRBJ1-2; TRBD1 agrees at 11 bases. The CDR3 is 14 residues long. Germline trimming cut 8 bases from V and 6 bases from J; bases unmatched to any gene: 8. Germline V lookup: CDR1 WSHSY, CDR2 SAAADI. The CDR3 nucleotides are TGCGCCAGCCAACATGGGACAGGGGGTGATGGCTACACCTTC. This codes for CASQHGTGGDGYTF.

V gene TRBV9 combines with J gene TRBJ1-1, with 8 bases lining up with TRBD1. The CDR3 extends over 15 amino acids. Germline-derived CDR1 and CDR2 are SGDLS and YYNGEE. J gave up 2 bases and V 4 bases, and 7 bases lay outside the gene matches. The CDR3 spells CASSSMDRVNTEAFF. CDR3 nucleotides: TGTGCCAGCAGCTCCATGGACAGGGTCAACACTGAAGCTTTCTTT.

The gene calls are TRBV5-5 and TRBJ1-5; D may be TRBD1 (6 bases). The CDR3 has 16 residues. Between the trimmed V and J ends, which lost 4 bases and 2 bases, there was a span of 16 bases. CDR1 SGHKS and CDR2 YYEKEE come from the germline V gene (reference sequence). CDR3 DNA: TGTGCCAGCAGCGGGATCCCGGGGGCGGGCAATCAGCCCCAGCATTTT. Its translation is CASSGIPGAGNQPQHF.

The chain couples TRBV27 to TRBJ2-7, with D maybe TRBD1 (5 bases). Germline assignment: CDR1 MNHEY and CDR2 SMNVEV (reference sequence). The CDR3 runs 14 residues. Trimming left V 6 bases short and J 1 base short, with 13 bases between. The CDR3 reads CASSIAAGSYEQYF. The DNA of the CDR3 is TGTGCCAGCAGCATTGCGGCAGGGTCCTACGAGCAGTACTTC.

This clone was counted a few times. V usage is TRBV7-9 and J usage is TRBJ1-3; D may be TRBD1 (6 bases). Trimming took off 5 bases at V and 4 bases at J, with 21 bases between the two ends. CDR1 and CDR2 (germline): SEHNR, FQNEAQ (reference sequence). The CDR3 extends over 17 amino acids. The CDR3 loop is CASSKLLDSRLGNTIYF. CDR3 bases: TGTGCCAGCAGCAAGCTACTGGACAGTAGGTTAGGAAACACCATATATTTT.

This clone was recorded once. This CDR3 is CASSQFMSGGAGEQFF. The DNA of the CDR3 is TGTGCCAGCAGCCAATTCATGAGCGGGGGGGCCGGTGAGCAGTTCTTC. The V and J genes are TRBV14 and TRBJ2-1, with 10 bases aligning to TRBD2. Per germline, CDR1 SGHDN and CDR2 FVKESK. This CDR3 is built from 16 residues. J gave up 9 bases and V 2 bases, and 10 bases lay outside the gene matches.

The genes are TRBV7-8 and TRBJ1-1; D is ambiguous. The germline V and J ends were trimmed by 5 bases and 3 bases, with 13 bases remaining between them. Germline-derived CDR1 and CDR2 are SGHVS and FQNEAQ. CDR3 length: 14 amino acids. The CDR3 loop is CASSLTQGHTEAFF. The DNA of the CDR3 is TGTGCCAGCAGCCTGACACAAGGGCACACTGAAGCTTTCTTT.

This clone was observed a single time. The gene calls are TRBV19 and TRBJ1-1, with 7 nucleotides matching TRBD1. The CDR3 extends over 15 amino acids. Trimming at V came to 5 bases and at J to 6 bases, leaving 12 bases not matched to a gene. Germline V gene lookup returns CDR1 LNHDA and CDR2 SQIVND (reference sequence). The CDR3 DNA is TGTGCCAGTAGTTGGGCAGGGGGAACCCCGGCTGAAGCTTTCTTT. Protein sequence: CASSWAGGTPAEAFF.

The rearrangement uses TRBV16 and TRBJ1-1; D unresolved. Germline V CDR1 and CDR2: KGHSY, FQNENV. V dropped 3 bases and J dropped 1 base, with 12 bases sitting between them. The CDR3 sequence is 15 residues long. CDR3 in amino acids: CASSHSRVGNTEAFF. The CDR3 DNA is TGTGCCAGCAGCCATAGTAGGGTTGGGAACACTGAAGCTTTCTTT.

The chain recombines TRBV19 with TRBJ1-6; D gene uncertain. V was shortened by 1 base and J by 10 bases, with 11 bases between the two germline ends. The CDR3 length is 14 residues. The germline CDR1 and CDR2 sequences are LNHDA and SQIVND (reference sequence). CDR3 sequence (DNA): TGTGCCAGTAGTATAGCGGGAATGGAATCACCCCTCCACTTT. Protein: CASSIAGMESPLHF.

The rearrangement links TRBV5-1 to TRBJ2-7; D gene ambiguous. V was trimmed by 0 bases and J by 5 bases, leaving 15 bases between them. The CDR3 length is 15 residues. The germline V gene encodes CDR1 SGHRS and CDR2 YFSETQ. The CDR3 DNA reads as TGCGCCAGCAGCTTGGCCGGGCAACGGCCCCACGAGCAGTACTTC. As protein: CASSLAGQRPHEQYF.

This rearrangement joins TRBV5-4 to TRBJ1-1; D gene ambiguous. The germline V gene encodes CDR1 SGHNT and CDR2 YYREEE (reference sequence). V was pared by 0 bases and J by 6 bases, with 21 bases between. This CDR3 spans 17 amino acids. CDR3 loop: CASSLDLTGWLNAEAFF. The CDR3 DNA is TGTGCCAGCAGCTTGGATCTGACGGGCTGGTTAAACGCTGAAGCTTTCTTT.

The chain employs TRBV7-2 and TRBJ2-7; TRBD2 agrees at 8 bases. The trim removed 4 bases at V and 6 bases at J, leaving 17 bases unmatched. Germline V gives CDR1 SGHTA, CDR2 FQGNSA. The CDR3 consists of 17 residues. CDR3 region: CASSSQLGGGPLGEQYF. For the CDR3, the DNA is TGTGCCAGCAGCTCCCAGTTGGGCGGGGGGCCCCTGGGCGAGCAGTACTTC.

This clone was counted only a few times. In the same sample, other DNA sequences code for this CDR3. This chain uses TRBV14 with TRBJ2-1; 10 bases are shared with TRBD2. V lost 1 base, J lost 2 bases, and 2 bases stayed unmatched. This CDR3 spans 16 amino acids. CDR1 and CDR2 (germline): SGHDN, FVKESK. The CDR3 protein is CASSQGSGGAYNEQFF. The CDR3 DNA reads TGTGCCAGCAGCCAAGGAAGCGGGGGGGCCTACAATGAGCAGTTCTTC.

CDR3 in DNA: TGTGCCAGCAGCCTAAGACAGGGAGGCACTGAAGCTTTCTTT. As protein: CASSLRQGGTEAFF. The rearrangement uses TRBV7-2 and TRBJ1-1; 7 nucleotides align to TRBD1. Unmatched junction bases numbered 7, after V lost 5 bases and J lost 4 bases. CDR1 and CDR2 from the germline V gene are SGHTA and FQGNSA. The CDR3 totals 14 residues.

This chain uses TRBV3-1 (or the pseudogene TRBV3-2) with TRBJ1-4; unclear D gene. The V and J ends lost 0 bases and 8 bases respectively, with 10 bases between them. Germline-derived CDR1 and CDR2 are LGHDT and YNNKEL (reference sequence). This CDR3 spans 14 amino acids. This chain's CDR3 is CASSQDWTAEKLFF. The CDR3 DNA is TGTGCCAGCAGCCAAGACTGGACGGCCGAAAAACTGTTTTTT.

This clone was observed a few times. This chain joins TRBV7-9 and TRBJ1-1; D gene uncertain. The CDR3 has 13 residues. Germline V gene lookup returns CDR1 SEHNR and CDR2 FQNEAQ (reference sequence). Trimming took 5 bases from V and 1 from J, leaving 8 bases between them. CDR3 DNA sequence: TGTGCCAGCAGCACTCAGGCGAACACTGAAGCTTTCTTT. Amino acids: CASSTQANTEAFF.

The chain uses TRBV6-4 and TRBJ2-2; tentatively, D is TRBD1 or TRBD2 (7 bases each). The CDR3 spans 14 residues. Trimming pared 6 bases from V and 4 bases from J, leaving 12 bases between. Germline values: CDR1 MRHNA, CDR2 SNTAGT. CDR3 nucleotide sequence: TGTGCCAGCAGCCCAGGGGGGGGCACCGGGGAGCTGTTTTTT. Translated: CASSPGGGTGELFF.

This clone was seen once. The chain employs TRBV6-2 or TRBV6-3 and TRBJ2-3; D is possibly TRBD1 or TRBD2 (5 bases each). This CDR3 region has 13 residues. V lost 5 bases and J 1 base, leaving 7 bases between the germline ends. Germline CDR1 reads MNHEY; CDR2 reads SVGEGT. CDR3 DNA: TGTGCCAGCAGTCGGGACGGCACAGATACGCAGTATTTT. This codes for CASSRDGTDTQYF.

This sequence joins TRBV20-1 and TRBJ1-4, with unresolved D. The germline gives CDR1 DFQATT, CDR2 SNEGSKA (reference sequence). This CDR3 region has 12 residues. The ends were cut back, 3 bases at V and 7 bases at J, with 9 bases in the middle. The CDR3 DNA reads TGCAGTGCTAGTGGTGTAGGTGAAAAACTGTTTTTT. Translation gives CSASGVGEKLFF.